This passage covers 16 T cell receptor beta chains from one sample sequenced in a study of CD8+ T cells in alopecia areata (dated by TCRdb to 2016 to 2019). Libraries were built with the immunoSEQ multiplex PCR assay. For TCR sequencing, RNA was extracted from every sample and reverse transcribed into cDNA to serve as template. TCRdb carries this immuneACCESS record with in-frame sequences only. Its versions omit some clonotypes, under half of them owing to an unresolved V gene in the studies checked, with the rest unexplained. This sample holds around 120,000 clones; approximately 47% were observed only once. Over 9.5% of the sample rests with the top ten. Specimen: NKG2D-low CD8+ T cells sorted from blood. What this sample's cell subset or site label stands for: sorted CD8+ NKG2D-low blood T cells. The receptors derive from a human donor with alopecia areata.

The gene calls are TRBV29-1 and TRBJ2-3; D may correspond to TRBD1 or TRBD2 (5 bases each). Germline V CDR1 and CDR2: SQVTM, ANQGSEA. V was clipped by 1 base and J by 9 bases, with 14 bases between them. The CDR3 extends over 13 amino acids. The CDR3 coding sequence is TGCAGCGTTGAAGGTGGATGGGGGTCCACGCAGTATTTT. This translates into CSVEGGWGSTQYF.

The chain has TRBV7-9 and TRBJ2-1; the match to TRBD1 covers 9 bases. There are 17 residues in the CDR3. Per the germline V gene, CDR1 is SEHNR and CDR2 is FQNEAQ (reference sequence). V was clipped by 4 bases and J by 6 bases; unmatched bases: 13. In DNA, the CDR3 is TGTGCCAGCAGCTCGAACTCCCCGGGACAGGGAATCAATGAGCAGTTCTTC. It codes for CASSSNSPGQGINEQFF. The variable domain in full, completed from reference TRBV7-9 and TRBJ2-1, reads DTGVSQNPRHKITKRGQNVTFRCDPISEHNRLYWYRQTLGQGPEFLTYFQNEAQLEKSRLLSDRFSAERPKGSFSTLEIQRTEQGDSAMYLCASSSNSPGQGINEQFFGPGTRLTVL.

The J gene is TRBJ1-2, the V gene TRBV4-1; no firm D call. This CDR3 comprises 13 residues. The germline V gene has CDR1 MGHRA and CDR2 YSYEKL. V lost 0 bases and J lost 8, with 10 bases in between. The CDR3 spells CASSQDGGEGYTF. In DNA form, the CDR3 reads TGCGCCAGCAGCCAAGATGGCGGGGAGGGCTACACCTTC.

The DNA of the CDR3 is TGTGCCATCAGTGAGTCGAAAGGGATGCGCAACATTCAGTACTTC. It is translated as CAISESKGMRNIQYF. V gene TRBV10-3 combines with J gene TRBJ2-4; D unclear. Germline loops: CDR1 ENHRY, CDR2 SYGVKD. The CDR3 has 15 residues. The ends were cut back, 0 bases at V and 7 bases at J, with 13 bases in the middle.

This sequence joins TRBV14 and TRBJ2-5; 7 positions agree with TRBD2. The CDR3 contains 14 residues. After removal of 3 bases from V and 5 bases from J, the junction contained 6 bases not matched to a gene. CDR1 SGHDN and CDR2 FVKESK come from the germline V gene. CDR3 loop: CASSQWTRSETQYF. Written as DNA, the CDR3 is TGTGCCAGCAGCCAGTGGACTAGATCCGAGACCCAGTACTTC.

The J gene is TRBJ2-3, the V gene TRBV6-5, with TRBD1 matching over 8 bases. This CDR3 spans 14 amino acids. Trimming at V came to 6 bases and at J to 2 bases, leaving 4 bases not matched to a gene. Per the germline V gene, CDR1 is MNHEY and CDR2 is SVGAGI. Here the CDR3 reads CASRSGQVTDTQYF. For the CDR3, the DNA is TGTGCCAGCAGGTCGGGACAGGTCACAGATACGCAGTATTTT.

The chain couples TRBV6-5 to TRBJ2-1, with 8 positions matching TRBD1. Germline values: CDR1 MNHEY, CDR2 SVGAGI. V shed 2 bases, J shed 8 bases, and the junction held 5 bases outside the gene matches. The CDR3 runs to 14 residues. The CDR3 is CASSYTGGTYEQFF. CDR3 coding DNA: TGTGCCAGCAGTTACACAGGGGGGACCTATGAGCAGTTCTTC.

V is TRBV29-1 and J is TRBJ1-1; D may be TRBD1 (6 bases). This CDR3 region has 13 residues. Germline CDR1 SQVTM, CDR2 ANQGSEA. Trimming pared 7 bases from V and 6 bases from J, leaving 18 bases between. For the CDR3, the DNA is TGCAGCGCCCGAAGGGGGGATGGGGCTGAAGCTTTCTTT. Encoded protein: CSARRGDGAEAFF.

The count of this clone is one. CDR3 residues: CDRGEQFF. CDR3 coding DNA: TGCGATAGAGGTGAGCAGTTCTTC. This chain links TRBV1 with TRBJ2-1; no DNA check was done on the table's D call, TRBD2. TRBV1 is annotated as a pseudogene. The CDR3 loop spans 8 amino acids.

This sequence joins TRBV15 and TRBJ1-2; D is unresolved. Looked up from germline, CDR1 is LNHNV and CDR2 is YYDKDF (reference sequence). This CDR3 is built from 14 residues. V gave up 0 bases and J gave up 6 bases, with 11 bases separating them. The CDR3 protein is CATSRDQESDGYTF. CDR3 DNA: TGTGCCACCAGCAGAGATCAAGAATCCGATGGCTACACCTTC. The full variable domain, with the rest looked up from reference TRBV15 and TRBJ1-2, is DAMVIQNPRYQVTQFGKPVTLSCSQTLNHNVMYWYQQKSSQAPKLLFHYYDKDFNNEADTPDNFQSRRPNTSFCFLDIRSPGLGDTAMYLCATSRDQESDGYTFGSGTRLTVV.

The V call is TRBV30, the J call TRBJ2-4, with a weak D call TRBD1 (6 bases). The germline CDR1 and CDR2 sequences are GTSNPN and SVGIG (reference sequence). Deletions cut 3 bases from V and 1 base from J, with 13 bases between. The CDR3 loop spans 15 amino acids. CDR3 coding DNA: TGTGCCTGGAGACCGGACAGCTTCGCCAAAAACATTCAGTACTTC. It specifies CAWRPDSFAKNIQYF.

In its sample, this clone was seen a few times. This chain joins TRBV2 and TRBJ2-7; D not resolved. Looked up from germline, CDR1 is SNHLY and CDR2 is FYNNEI. The CDR3 has 13 amino acids. Trimming took off 3 bases at V and 1 base at J, with 7 bases between the two ends. The CDR3 sequence: CASSDGGSYEQYF. The CDR3 DNA reads TGTGCCAGCAGTGATGGTGGGTCCTACGAGCAGTACTTC.

This clone has more than one count but fewer than ten. CDR3 loop: CSVVKGVTDTQYF. The CDR3 DNA reads as TGCAGCGTTGTGAAGGGGGTCACAGATACGCAGTATTTT. The chain has TRBV29-1 and TRBJ2-3; possible D gene TRBD1, 6 bases. V lost 4 bases to trimming and J lost 2 bases, with 10 bases between them. This CDR3 contains 13 residues. Germline values: CDR1 SQVTM, CDR2 ANQGSEA.

This clone has more than one count but fewer than ten. The chain has TRBV6-6 and TRBJ1-2; D gene ambiguous. This CDR3 is built from 10 residues. Germline V gene lookup returns CDR1 MNHNY and CDR2 SVGAGI (reference sequence). V dropped 11 bases and J dropped 4 bases, with 8 bases sitting between them. CDR3 sequence: CASRSYGYTF. In nucleotides, the CDR3 is TGTGCCTCGAGGAGCTATGGCTACACCTTC.

V usage is TRBV6-5 and J usage is TRBJ2-1, with 11 nucleotides matching TRBD2. The junction had 2 bases not matched to a gene; V was cut back by 4 bases and J by 3 bases. Germline V CDR1 and CDR2: MNHEY, SVGAGI. This CDR3 region has 15 residues. In nucleotides, the CDR3 is TGTGCCAGCAGTTTAACTAGCGGGGGCTACAATGAGCAGTTCTTC. It yields the protein CASSLTSGGYNEQFF.

The chain recombines TRBV29-1 with TRBJ1-2; 8 bases fit TRBD1. The ends lost 0 bases at V and 4 bases at J; junction bases unmatched: 7. The germline CDR1 and CDR2 sequences are SQVTM and ANQGSEA. The CDR3 sequence is 15 residues long. The CDR3 sequence is CSVEDRTGWGYGYTF. The CDR3 bases are TGCAGCGTTGAAGATCGGACAGGGTGGGGCTATGGCTACACCTTC. Combining the CDR3 with reference TRBV29-1 and TRBJ1-2 gives the whole variable domain SAVISQKPSRDICQRGTSLTIQCQVDSQVTMMFWYRQQPGQSLTLIATANQGSEATYESGFVIDKFPISRPNLTFSTLTVSNMSPEDSSIYLCSVEDRTGWGYGYTFGSGTRLTVV.